A single sample gave rise to the 25 T cell receptor beta chains below, sequenced in a study of blood T cell repertoires in COVID-19. TCRdb's table, derived via immunoSEQ multiplex PCR, lists solely in-frame clones and lacks some. The repertoire holds under 130,000 clones, with 65% to 80% as singletons. Sequenced material: peripheral blood. The receptors come from a man between 65 and 85 years old with active or convalescent COVID-19.

This sequence joins TRBV4-1 and TRBJ1-1; 8 bases line up with TRBD1. Unmatched junction bases numbered 5, after V lost 1 base and J lost 1 base. The CDR3 totals 16 residues. CDR1 is MGHRA, CDR2 YSYEKL, per germline. For the CDR3, the DNA is TGCGCCAGCAGCCAAGGGACAGGGTTCGGGAACACTGAAGCTTTCTTT. Its translation: CASSQGTGFGNTEAFF.

This clone was detected a few times. This chain connects TRBV19 to TRBJ1-2; TRBD1 matches at 10 bases. The germline gives CDR1 LNHDA, CDR2 SQIVND (reference sequence). The CDR3 consists of 14 residues. Germline trimming cut 7 bases from V and 4 bases from J; bases unmatched to any gene: 6. CDR3 nucleotide sequence: TGTGCCAGTACAGACAGGGGGCGCGTCTATGGCTACACCTTC. Protein: CASTDRGRVYGYTF.

This clone was picked up a small number of times. The rearrangement links TRBV5-4 to TRBJ1-2, with 8 positions matching TRBD1. CDR1 and CDR2 from the germline V gene are SGHNT and YYREEE (reference sequence). The CDR3 is made up of 14 amino acids. With V trimmed by 4 bases and J by 1 base, 3 bases remained unmatched. The CDR3 region is CASSVTGGNYGYTF. CDR3 coding DNA: TGTGCCAGCAGCGTCACAGGGGGTAACTATGGCTACACCTTC.

The chain combines TRBV30 with TRBJ2-3, with TRBD2 matching 8 bases. J gave up 4 bases and V 4 bases, and 4 bases lay outside the gene matches. The CDR3 covers 13 residues. Germline CDR1 reads GTSNPN; CDR2 reads SVGIG (reference sequence). CDR3 loop: CAWTAGGADTQYF. The CDR3 bases are TGTGCCTGGACCGCGGGAGGCGCAGATACGCAGTATTTT.

This chain uses TRBV5-1 with TRBJ2-1; D is ambiguous. Germline V CDR1 and CDR2: SGHRS, YFSETQ. Trimming cost V 3 bases and J 0 bases, with 7 bases left between them. The CDR3 extends over 14 amino acids. DNA of the CDR3: TGCGCCAGCAGCTCGGTCCCCTCCTACAATGAGCAGTTCTTC. Translating it yields CASSSVPSYNEQFF.

The CDR3 loop is CSVRQGHAYEQYF. CDR3 DNA sequence: TGCAGCGTTAGGCAGGGACACGCCTACGAGCAGTACTTC. This chain links TRBV29-1 with TRBJ2-7, with TRBD1 as a possible D gene (6 bases). The CDR3 spans 13 residues. V was shortened by 5 bases and J by 2 bases, with 13 bases between the two germline ends. The germline V gene has CDR1 SQVTM and CDR2 ANQGSEA.

The chain combines TRBV7-3 with TRBJ2-2; possible D gene TRBD1, 5 bases. The CDR3 has 14 residues. The V end was cut by 5 bases, the J end by 8 bases, with 15 bases between. Per germline, CDR1 SGHTA and CDR2 FQGTGA. The CDR3 loop is CASSVSHGAGELFF. The DNA for the CDR3 is TGTGCCAGCAGCGTATCACATGGGGCGGGGGAGCTGTTTTTT.

The J gene is TRBJ1-1, the V gene TRBV30; no reliable D call. The CDR3 consists of 14 residues. Germline lookup yields CDR1 GTSNPN and CDR2 SVGIG (reference sequence). V shed 2 bases and J shed 1 base, with 11 bases lying between them. DNA for the CDR3: TGTGCCTGGAGTAAGTTGGCCCCGAACACTGAAGCTTTCTTT. Amino acids: CAWSKLAPNTEAFF.

The J gene is TRBJ1-2, the V gene TRBV6-1; D remains unclear. Per germline, CDR1 MNHNS and CDR2 SASEGT. The CDR3 has 13 residues. V lost 2 bases to trimming and J lost 8 bases, with 12 bases between them. CDR3 sequence (DNA): TGTGCCAGCAGTGAAAACAACAGAGACGGCTACACCTTC. Protein: CASSENNRDGYTF.

This sequence joins TRBV4-1 and TRBJ2-2; 11 bases agree with TRBD2. With V trimmed by 1 base and J by 5 bases, 3 bases remained unmatched. Looked up from germline, CDR1 is MGHRA and CDR2 is YSYEKL. The CDR3 totals 16 residues. Here the CDR3 reads CASSQGASGRTGELFF. The CDR3 DNA is TGCGCCAGCAGCCAAGGAGCTAGCGGGAGGACCGGGGAGCTGTTTTTT.

This CDR3 is CASSYNHRGNTGELFF. In DNA, the CDR3 is TGTGCCAGCAGTTACAACCACAGGGGAAACACCGGGGAGCTGTTTTTT. The chain joins TRBV6-8 to TRBJ2-2; 7 positions agree with TRBD1. The germline gives CDR1 MNHGY, CDR2 SAAAGT. The CDR3 loop spans 16 amino acids. V shed 2 bases, J shed 2 bases, and the junction held 5 bases outside the gene matches.

This chain uses TRBV28 with TRBJ2-5; TRBD1 matches 8 bases. The length of the CDR3 is 13 residues. Germline CDR1 and CDR2: MDHEN and SYDVKM. With V trimmed by 8 bases and J by 4 bases, 6 bases remained unmatched. This chain's CDR3 is CASQDRARETQYF. The CDR3 nucleotides read TGTGCCAGCCAGGACAGGGCAAGAGAGACCCAGTACTTC.

This chain connects TRBV28 to TRBJ2-7; 9 nucleotides agree with TRBD1. V was pared by 8 bases and J by 1 base, with 12 bases of the junction left unmatched. CDR3 length: 16 amino acids. Germline loops: CDR1 MDHEN, CDR2 SYDVKM. CDR3 loop: CASFRVSGTGSYEQYF. The CDR3 DNA reads TGTGCCAGCTTTCGGGTATCCGGGACAGGGTCCTACGAGCAGTACTTC.

This rearrangement joins TRBV28 to TRBJ2-6, with D maybe TRBD1 (6 bases). Germline V gene lookup returns CDR1 MDHEN and CDR2 SYDVKM. Deletions cut 3 bases from V and 0 bases from J, with 15 bases between. The CDR3 covers 18 residues. CDR3 amino acids: CASSLTGALSSGANVLTF. CDR3 sequence (DNA): TGTGCCAGCAGTTTGACAGGTGCCTTGAGCTCTGGGGCCAACGTCCTGACTTTC.

The chain has TRBV3-1 (or the pseudogene TRBV3-2) and TRBJ2-3; TRBD2 is a possible D gene (6 bases). Trimming left V 4 bases short and J 10 bases short, with 18 bases between. Germline CDR1 and CDR2: LGHDT and YNNKEL (reference sequence). The CDR3 totals 14 residues. DNA for the CDR3: TGTGCCAGCAGCCTGGACCAATCTGGCGGGGCGCAGTATTTT. It codes for CASSLDQSGGAQYF.

The chain carries TRBV3-1 (or the pseudogene TRBV3-2) and TRBJ1-3; no firm D call. V lost 2 bases to trimming and J lost 4 bases, with 9 bases between them. The germline gives CDR1 LGHDT, CDR2 YNNKEL (reference sequence). The CDR3 sequence is 14 residues long. In DNA, the CDR3 is TGTGCCAGCAGCCAATCGGCGGCGGGAAACACCATATATTTT. Translating gives CASSQSAAGNTIYF.

This clone was seen ten or more times. The gene calls are TRBV3-1 (or the pseudogene TRBV3-2) and TRBJ1-1; D is undetermined. Germline loops: CDR1 LGHDT, CDR2 YNNKEL (reference sequence). V dropped 5 bases and J dropped 3 bases, with 19 bases sitting between them. This CDR3 region has 16 residues. CDR3 DNA: TGTGCCAGCAGCGATAGTGGCCGGAGGAGGGACACTGAAGCTTTCTTT. This codes for CASSDSGRRRDTEAFF.

The rearrangement uses TRBV12-3 or TRBV12-4 and TRBJ1-2, with D hard to call. Between the trimmed V and J ends, which lost 6 bases and 3 bases, there was a span of 11 bases. The CDR3 covers 13 residues. The CDR3 reads CASSPGEDYGYTF. CDR3 in DNA: TGTGCCAGCAGCCCCGGGGAGGACTATGGCTACACCTTC.

This clone appeared once. This chain connects TRBV29-1 to TRBJ1-1, with TRBD1 matching 8 bases. The V gene end was trimmed by 5 bases and the J gene end by 3 bases; junction bases not matched to a gene: 2. The CDR3 consists of 12 residues. CDR1 and CDR2 (germline): SQVTM, ANQGSEA. CDR3 DNA: TGCAGCGTTCGACAGGGGTACACTGAAGCTTTCTTT. Translating it yields CSVRQGYTEAFF.

This clone was detected once. V and J are TRBV19 and TRBJ2-5; unclear D gene. Deletions cut 4 bases from V and 8 bases from J, with 20 bases between. CDR1 LNHDA and CDR2 SQIVND come from the germline V gene (reference sequence). The CDR3 covers 15 residues. CDR3 residues: CASSTSAGPSNTQYF. The CDR3 DNA reads as TGTGCCAGTAGTACCTCAGCAGGCCCTTCAAATACCCAGTACTTC.

V is TRBV29-1 and J is TRBJ2-7, with a possible D match to TRBD1 (7 bases). V lost 1 base and J lost 7, with 23 bases in between. The germline V gene encodes CDR1 SQVTM and CDR2 ANQGSEA. This CDR3 comprises 16 residues. The CDR3, as DNA: TGCAGCGTTGAAGTACCGACAGGGACTGCCTTCGGGGAGCAGTACTTC. Residues: CSVEVPTGTAFGEQYF.

V usage is TRBV3-1 (or the pseudogene TRBV3-2) and J usage is TRBJ1-1; D perhaps matches TRBD1 (5 bases). Trimming cost V 11 bases and J 8 bases, with 15 bases left between them. Germline loops: CDR1 LGHDT, CDR2 YNNKEL (reference sequence). CDR3 size: 11 residues. The CDR3 DNA reads TGTGCCGTAAGACGGGGGTCAGAAGCTTTCTTT. It codes for CAVRRGSEAFF.

This clone was seen only once. CDR3 sequence reads: CASSSRTGAYGYTF. In nucleotides, the CDR3 is TGTGCCAGCAGCTCCCGGACAGGGGCCTATGGCTACACCTTC. V usage is TRBV11-1 and J usage is TRBJ1-2; 9 bases line up with TRBD1. V lost 4 bases, J lost 4 bases, and 4 bases stayed unmatched. CDR1 and CDR2 (germline): SGHAT, FQDESV (reference sequence). CDR3 length: 14 amino acids. Combining the CDR3 with reference TRBV11-1 and TRBJ1-2 gives the whole variable domain EAEVAQSPRYKITEKSQAVAFWCDPISGHATLYWYRQILGQGPELLVQFQDESVVDDSQLPKDRFSAERLKGVDSTLKIQPAELGDSAMYLCASSSRTGAYGYTFGSGTRLTVV.

The chain employs TRBV2 and TRBJ1-2; a weak D match, TRBD1 (6 bases). With 6 bases removed from V and 4 bases from J, the gap between germline ends came to 12 bases. Germline CDR1 reads SNHLY; CDR2 reads FYNNEI. CDR3 length equals 13 residues. Written as DNA, the CDR3 is TGTGCCAGCAGGCCGGACAGTCTCTATGGCTACACCTTC. It translates to CASRPDSLYGYTF.

This chain uses TRBV29-1 with TRBJ2-5; 13 nucleotides match TRBD2. Germline lookup yields CDR1 SQVTM and CDR2 ANQGSEA. This CDR3 is built from 15 residues. V was clipped by 4 bases and J by 4 bases; unmatched bases: 6. CDR3 sequence reads: CSVARTSGSVETQYF. The DNA of the CDR3 is TGCAGCGTTGCCCGGACTAGCGGGAGTGTAGAGACCCAGTACTTC. The whole variable domain, filled in from reference TRBV29-1 and TRBJ2-5, reads SAVISQKPSRDICQRGTSLTIQCQVDSQVTMMFWYRQQPGQSLTLIATANQGSEATYESGFVIDKFPISRPNLTFSTLTVSNMSPEDSSIYLCSVARTSGSVETQYFGPGTRLLVL.